This TCR beta chain was recorded in a study of blood T cell repertoires in COVID-19. This clone was recorded once. Sequencing was performed with immunoSEQ multiplex PCR; in TCRdb, only in-frame clones are kept and a portion is missing. The repertoire holds 250,000 to 350,000 clones, with around 90% as singletons. CDR3 length: 13 amino acids. The V and J ends lost 7 bases and 2 bases respectively, with 9 bases between them. Germline CDR1 is SNHLY and CDR2 is FYNNEI. Source material: peripheral blood. This clonotype was sampled from a woman under 40 with COVID-19, enrolled during active disease. The V and J genes are TRBV2 and TRBJ2-1; TRBD2 might be the D (5 bases). The DNA of the CDR3 is TGTGCCAGCAACAGCGGCCCCTACAATGAGCAGTTCTTC. It is translated as CASNSGPYNEQFF. Variable domain in full (rest from reference TRBV2 and TRBJ2-1): EPEVTQTPSHQVTQMGQEVILRCVPISNHLYFYWYRQILGQKVEFLVSFYNNEISEKSEIFDDQFSVERPDGSNFTLKIRSTKLEDSAMYFCASNSGPYNEQFFGPGTRLTVL.